The 14 T cell receptor beta chains in this list originate from one sample, sequenced in a study of cytomegalovirus exposure and HLA in healthy donors. This PCR relied on a set of 60 Vbeta primers and 13 Jbeta primers. Assay used: immunoSEQ multiplex PCR; TCRdb lists only in-frame clones, some missing. In the table there are about 160,000 clones, more than 65% of which are singletons. The sequenced sample consisted of PBMCs. The receptors were gathered from a man between 25 and 39 years old in good health and CMV-seronegative.

A few counts support this clone. The V gene is TRBV4-1, the J gene TRBJ2-7; D uncertain. The germline V gene has CDR1 MGHRA and CDR2 YSYEKL. The CDR3 spans 12 residues. The V end lost 1 base, the J end lost 2 bases, and 3 bases lay between the germline ends. The CDR3 sequence is CASSQVAYEQYF. In DNA form, the CDR3 reads TGCGCCAGCAGCCAAGTCGCCTACGAGCAGTACTTC.

This chain connects TRBV7-2 to TRBJ1-5; no definite D call. The germline V gene has CDR1 SGHTA and CDR2 FQGNSA. V shed 5 bases and J shed 4 bases, with 18 bases lying between them. The CDR3 covers 16 residues. CDR3 DNA: TGTGCCAGCAGCCACAACATGCGGGGAGGGAATCAGCCCCAGCATTTT. Amino acids: CASSHNMRGGNQPQHF.

This sequence joins TRBV7-2 and TRBJ2-7; the match to TRBD2 covers 10 bases. V was clipped by 2 bases and J by 1 base; unmatched bases: 2. Per the germline V gene, CDR1 is SGHTA and CDR2 is FQGNSA. The CDR3 runs 15 residues. CDR3 coding DNA: TGTGCCAGCAGCTTATGGACTAGCGGATCCTACGAGCAGTACTTC. It codes for CASSLWTSGSYEQYF.

The chain's CDR3 is CASSFFPGQGTHEQYF. CDR3 nucleotide sequence: TGTGCCAGCAGTTTCTTTCCGGGACAGGGAACCCACGAGCAGTACTTC. V and J are TRBV27 and TRBJ2-7; 9 bases match TRBD1. The CDR3 consists of 16 residues. Germline V gives CDR1 MNHEY, CDR2 SMNVEV (reference sequence). With V trimmed by 3 bases and J by 5 bases, 11 bases remained unmatched.

This clone was seen a single time. The rearrangement joins TRBV7-9 to TRBJ2-3, with 7 bases that match TRBD2. After removal of 0 bases from V and 4 bases from J, the junction contained 4 bases not matched to a gene. Germline V gene lookup returns CDR1 SEHNR and CDR2 FQNEAQ (reference sequence). The CDR3 has 15 residues. Here the CDR3 DNA reads TGTGCCAGCAGCTTAGCGGGGGGGACCCCAGATACGCAGTATTTT. Its protein product is CASSLAGGTPDTQYF.

The rearrangement links TRBV7-9 to TRBJ1-4, with TRBD1 matching 7 bases. The V segment lost 1 base and the J segment 8 bases; nucleotides outside the gene matches: 7. This CDR3 is 15 amino acids long. In germline, CDR1 is SEHNR, CDR2 FQNEAQ (reference sequence). The CDR3 loop reads CASSLVGRGDEKLFF. CDR3 in DNA: TGTGCCAGCAGCTTAGTCGGCAGGGGGGACGAAAAACTGTTTTTT. Full variable domain (remainder filled in from reference TRBV7-9 and TRBJ1-4): DTGVSQNPRHKITKRGQNVTFRCDPISEHNRLYWYRQTLGQGPEFLTYFQNEAQLEKSRLLSDRFSAERPKGSFSTLEIQRTEQGDSAMYLCASSLVGRGDEKLFFGSGTQLSVL.

The chain is built from TRBV10-1 and TRBJ2-1, with D tentatively TRBD1 (5 bases). The CDR3 has 16 residues. Germline V CDR1 and CDR2: WNHNN, SYGVQD (reference sequence). Deletions cut 4 bases from V and 0 bases from J, with 13 bases between. CDR3 residues: CASSAQGRSSYNEQFF. The CDR3 region has the DNA TGCGCCAGCAGTGCCCAGGGCCGAAGCTCCTACAATGAGCAGTTCTTC.

V and J are TRBV27 and TRBJ2-7; tentative D call: TRBD1 (6 bases). The germline CDR1 and CDR2 sequences are MNHEY and SMNVEV (reference sequence). The CDR3 covers 14 residues. Trimming cost V 4 bases and J 2 bases, with 12 bases left between them. CDR3 bases: TGTGCCAGCAGTTGGGCGACAGGCCCCTACGAGCAGTACTTC. Translated, it gives CASSWATGPYEQYF.

This chain uses TRBV28 with TRBJ2-1; TRBD2 matches 10 bases. Trimming removed 6 bases from V and 10 bases from J; junction bases left unmatched: 12. Looked up from germline, CDR1 is MDHEN and CDR2 is SYDVKM. The CDR3 sequence is 15 residues long. CDR3 amino acids: CASSQLAGGLWEQFF. CDR3 bases: TGTGCCAGCAGCCAATTAGCGGGAGGTCTTTGGGAGCAGTTCTTC.

The CDR3 loop reads CASSQVRPSGSTGELFF. The CDR3 DNA reads as TGTGCCAGCAGCCAAGTCAGGCCTAGCGGGAGCACCGGGGAGCTGTTTTTT. The J gene is TRBJ2-2, the V gene TRBV4-2; 10 nucleotides agree with TRBD2. After removal of 1 base from V and 4 bases from J, the junction contained 6 bases not matched to a gene. This CDR3 spans 17 amino acids. Germline CDR1 is LGHNA and CDR2 is YNFKEQ.

This clone was seen more than once but under ten times. V is TRBV11-2 and J is TRBJ2-5, with D maybe TRBD1 (5 bases). CDR1 and CDR2 from the germline V gene are SGHAT and FQNNGV. CDR3 length: 13 residues. V gave up 3 bases and J gave up 4 bases, with 9 bases separating them. CDR3 in amino acids: CASSLQGGETQYF. The CDR3 DNA reads TGTGCCAGCAGCTTGCAGGGTGGAGAGACCCAGTACTTC.

This clone occurred a few times. The CDR3 nucleotides read TGTGCCAGTAAGAACACCGGGGAGCTGTTTTTT. The encoded protein is CASKNTGELFF. This chain connects TRBV10-3 to TRBJ2-2; D is undetermined. The CDR3 has 11 amino acids. The V gene's germline CDR1 is ENHRY and CDR2 SYGVKD. V was pared by 10 bases and J by 1 base, with 4 bases between.

The chain carries TRBV7-8 and TRBJ2-5; D not resolved. The CDR3 consists of 14 residues. Deletions cut 1 base from V and 2 bases from J, with 8 bases between. Per germline, CDR1 SGHVS and CDR2 FQNEAQ. The CDR3 sequence is CASSLERTQETQYF. CDR3 coding DNA: TGTGCCAGCAGCTTAGAACGTACACAAGAGACCCAGTACTTC.

The rearrangement uses TRBV30 and TRBJ1-1; D is undetermined. V was pared by 5 bases and J by 3 bases, with 13 bases between. The CDR3 extends over 13 amino acids. CDR1 GTSNPN and CDR2 SVGIG come from the germline V gene (reference sequence). CDR3 sequence reads: CAWGRPLDTEAFF. CDR3 DNA: TGTGCCTGGGGGAGGCCCTTGGACACTGAAGCTTTCTTT.